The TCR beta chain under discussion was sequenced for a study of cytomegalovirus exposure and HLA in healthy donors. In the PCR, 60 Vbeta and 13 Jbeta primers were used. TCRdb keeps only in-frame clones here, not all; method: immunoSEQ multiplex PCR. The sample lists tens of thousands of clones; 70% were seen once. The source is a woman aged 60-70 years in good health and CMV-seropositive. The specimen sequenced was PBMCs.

Here the CDR3 reads CASSQDHVAGGDTQYF. The CDR3, as DNA: TGCGCCAGCAGCCAGGACCACGTAGCGGGAGGAGATACGCAGTATTTT. This chain joins TRBV4-3 and TRBJ2-3; TRBD2 aligns across 10 bases. The CDR3 is 16 amino acids. Germline trimming cut 3 bases from V and 5 bases from J; bases unmatched to any gene: 8. In germline, CDR1 is LGHNA, CDR2 YSLEER.